These 18 T cell receptor beta chains came from one sample sequenced in a study of blood T cell repertoires in COVID-19. The protocol was immunoSEQ multiplex PCR, while the TCRdb copy is restricted to in-frame clones and leaves out a portion. Of about 200,000 clones in the sample, about nine tenths were seen once. Material: peripheral blood. These receptors came from a man in his thirties or forties who had recovered from COVID-19.

The genes are TRBV14 and TRBJ2-5; 7 nucleotides match TRBD1. This CDR3 is 15 amino acids long. The germline V gene encodes CDR1 SGHDN and CDR2 FVKESK. The J segment lost 4 bases and the V segment lost 3 bases, leaving 8 bases of the junction unmatched. CDR3 DNA sequence: TGTGCCAGCAGCCATTTTAGGGGGCTCGGAGAGACCCAGTACTTC. Protein: CASSHFRGLGETQYF.

In its sample, this clone was seen a few times. The V call is TRBV30, the J call TRBJ2-2, with D tentatively TRBD2 (6 bases). The V end lost 3 bases, the J end lost 8 bases, and 13 bases lay between the germline ends. The CDR3 runs to 13 residues. The germline V gene has CDR1 GTSNPN and CDR2 SVGIG (reference sequence). The CDR3 here is CAWSPTGRGELFF. CDR3 coding DNA: TGTGCCTGGAGCCCGACGGGGAGGGGGGAGCTGTTTTTT. The full variable domain, in which reference TRBV30 and TRBJ2-2 provide the parts outside the CDR3, is SQTIHQWPATLVQPVGSPLSLECTVEGTSNPNLYWYRQAAGRGLQLLFYSVGIGQISSEVPQNLSASRPQDRQFILSSKKLLLSDSGFYLCAWSPTGRGELFFGEGSRLTVL.

This clone was seen a handful of times. The chain has TRBV6-5 and TRBJ2-1; 11 bases fit TRBD2. V was clipped by 5 bases and J by 8 bases; unmatched bases: 8. Germline values: CDR1 MNHEY, CDR2 SVGAGI. This CDR3 spans 15 amino acids. The CDR3 sequence is CASSHSGGASDEQFF. CDR3 sequence (DNA): TGTGCCAGCAGTCATAGCGGGGGGGCCAGTGATGAGCAGTTCTTC.

The chain is built from TRBV14 and TRBJ2-1; 8 bases match TRBD1. The CDR3 contains 14 residues. CDR1 and CDR2 from the germline V gene are SGHDN and FVKESK. Losses at the gene ends were 5 bases for V and 8 bases for J; bases not matched to a gene: 8. The CDR3 nucleotides read TGTGCCAGCAGCTTGTGGACAGGGCTCGATGAGCAGTTCTTC. This gives the protein CASSLWTGLDEQFF.

The sample holds a few counts of this clone. The chain carries TRBV18 and TRBJ1-3, with no clear D. Germline V gene sequence: CDR1 KGHSH, CDR2 LQKENI. This CDR3 is built from 14 residues. V dropped 2 bases and J dropped 4 bases, with 9 bases sitting between them. This CDR3 reads CASSPTDGGNTIYF. The CDR3 DNA sequence: TGTGCCAGCTCACCAACAGACGGCGGAAACACCATATATTTT.

This clone was observed a handful of times. V is TRBV11-2 and J is TRBJ2-1; TRBD1 agrees at 9 bases. This CDR3 region has 15 residues. V lost 6 bases, J lost 7 bases, and 10 bases stayed unmatched. Germline CDR1 reads SGHAT; CDR2 reads FQNNGV. The CDR3 DNA follows: TGTGCCAGCAGTCAACGACAGGGGGGTAGGAATGAGCAGTTCTTC. As protein: CASSQRQGGRNEQFF.

V is TRBV13 and J is TRBJ1-2; D is unresolved. This CDR3 is 15 amino acids long. From germline, CDR1 is PRHDT and CDR2 FYEKMQ (reference sequence). The V end was cut by 3 bases, the J end by 0 bases, with 11 bases between. Here the CDR3 DNA reads TGTGCCAGCAGCTTCGGACGGAGGACTAACTATGGCTACACCTTC. Translated: CASSFGRRTNYGYTF.

V usage is TRBV14 and J usage is TRBJ1-2, with D hard to call. Per the germline V gene, CDR1 is SGHDN and CDR2 is FVKESK. CDR3 size: 13 residues. Trimming stripped 3 bases from V and 8 bases from J, with 13 bases between. The CDR3 DNA reads TGTGCCAGCAGCCATCAAGGGAGGACGGGCTACACCTTC. Translating it yields CASSHQGRTGYTF.

This chain joins TRBV6-2 or TRBV6-3 and TRBJ2-1; 7 bases match TRBD1. Germline loops: CDR1 MNHEY, CDR2 SVGEGT. The V gene end was trimmed by 6 bases and the J gene end by 7 bases; junction bases not matched to a gene: 12. The CDR3 covers 15 residues. The CDR3, as DNA: TGTGCCAGCAGCCCCCCGGGACAGTACATGAATGAGCAGTTCTTC. Translation: CASSPPGQYMNEQFF.

This clone was seen a single time. DNA of the CDR3: TGTGCCAGCAGGGGGACAGGGAACAATGAGCAGTTCTTC. It is translated as CASRGTGNNEQFF. The chain combines TRBV12-3 or TRBV12-4 with TRBJ2-1; 9 nucleotides align to TRBD1. This CDR3 has 13 amino acids. The junction had 2 bases not matched to a gene; V was cut back by 6 bases and J by 5 bases.

This sequence joins TRBV4-1 and TRBJ2-3, with a possible D match to TRBD1 (8 bases). Germline CDR1 and CDR2: MGHRA and YSYEKL. The V and J ends lost 2 bases and 4 bases respectively, with 16 bases between them. CDR3 length: 16 residues. The CDR3 spells CASSQSWTGRADTQYF. The CDR3 DNA sequence: TGCGCCAGCAGCCAATCCTGGACAGGGAGGGCAGATACGCAGTATTTT.

The chain couples TRBV12-5 to TRBJ1-1; perhaps TRBD1 as D (6 bases). CDR1 is LGHNT and CDR2 is FRNRAP in the germline V gene. V dropped 3 bases and J dropped 1 base, with 12 bases sitting between them. This CDR3 is built from 15 residues. In DNA form, the CDR3 reads TGTGCTAGTGGTTTCTCGCCGGGACAGAACACTGAAGCTTTCTTT. It translates to CASGFSPGQNTEAFF.

The rearrangement uses TRBV7-9 and TRBJ2-3; D gene ambiguous. The CDR3 runs to 12 residues. CDR1 is SEHNR, CDR2 FQNEAQ, per germline (reference sequence). V was pared by 8 bases and J by 2 bases, with 8 bases between. CDR3 in amino acids: CASSQNTDTQYF. Written as DNA, the CDR3 is TGTGCCAGCTCCCAGAACACAGATACGCAGTATTTT.

This clone was recorded only once. This chain uses TRBV15 with TRBJ2-5; D might be TRBD1 (6 bases). CDR3 length: 14 amino acids. The V gene lost 5 bases and the J gene lost 1 base, with 11 bases spanning the gap. Germline V gene lookup returns CDR1 LNHNV and CDR2 YYDKDF (reference sequence). CDR3 coding DNA: TGTGCCACCAGCCAAGGGGGAATCCAAGAGACCCAGTACTTC. Its protein product is CATSQGGIQETQYF.

This clone was picked up one time. The chain combines TRBV14 with TRBJ1-6; D may be TRBD1 (5 bases). V lost 2 bases and J lost 8, with 13 bases in between. Germline values: CDR1 SGHDN, CDR2 FVKESK. This CDR3 has 15 residues. In nucleotides, the CDR3 is TGTGCCAGCAGCCAATGGTCAGGGCTGGATTCACCCCTCCACTTT. Its translation is CASSQWSGLDSPLHF.

J is TRBJ2-1 and V is TRBV10-2, with D tentatively TRBD2 (5 bases). V lost 3 bases to trimming and J lost 2 bases, with 8 bases between them. This CDR3 has 14 amino acids. Germline values: CDR1 WSHSY, CDR2 SAAADI. This CDR3 is CASSDPGTYNEQFF. Here the CDR3 DNA reads TGCGCCAGCAGTGACCCGGGGACCTACAATGAGCAGTTCTTC.

This sequence joins TRBV11-2 and TRBJ2-7; 8 bases are shared with TRBD2. The CDR3 covers 16 residues. Germline V CDR1 and CDR2: SGHAT, FQNNGV. The V gene end was trimmed by 0 bases and the J gene end by 3 bases; junction bases not matched to a gene: 7. In nucleotides, the CDR3 is TGTGCCAGCAGCTTAGATCGAGCGGGGGCCCACTACGAGCAGTACTTC. Translated, it gives CASSLDRAGAHYEQYF.

The chain links TRBV4-2 to TRBJ2-5; 10 bases fit TRBD2. The V and J ends lost 1 base and 4 bases, in that order; junction bases with no gene match: 9. The CDR3 has 17 residues. The germline V gene has CDR1 LGHNA and CDR2 YNFKEQ. The CDR3 region has the DNA TGTGCCAGCAGCCAAGTCAGAAGCGGGGGGGCGACAGAGACCCAGTACTTC. Amino acids: CASSQVRSGGATETQYF.